This T cell receptor (beta chain) was identified during a study of cytomegalovirus exposure and HLA in healthy donors. Whole-study findings and limits: The tendency of first-cohort TCR clusters to co-occur in the 120 or so validation repertoires emerged from a later analysis.

Profiled with immunoSEQ multiplex PCR; TCRdb holds only in-frame clones, not every one. The data contain around 150,000 clones, around nine tenths of them singletons. As to this clone: Its antigen is not identified.

CDR3 length: 13 amino acids. V shed 5 bases and J shed 4 bases, with 9 bases lying between them. CDR1 and CDR2 (germline): MNHEY, SMNVEV (reference sequence). This rearrangement joins TRBV27 to TRBJ1-5; D is possibly TRBD1 (6 bases). The sample was PBMCs. This sequence was found in a man between 18 and 29 years old in good health and CMV-seronegative. CDR3 protein: CASSQGPNQPQHF. CDR3 in DNA: TGTGCCAGCAGTCAGGGGCCGAATCAGCCCCAGCATTTT.